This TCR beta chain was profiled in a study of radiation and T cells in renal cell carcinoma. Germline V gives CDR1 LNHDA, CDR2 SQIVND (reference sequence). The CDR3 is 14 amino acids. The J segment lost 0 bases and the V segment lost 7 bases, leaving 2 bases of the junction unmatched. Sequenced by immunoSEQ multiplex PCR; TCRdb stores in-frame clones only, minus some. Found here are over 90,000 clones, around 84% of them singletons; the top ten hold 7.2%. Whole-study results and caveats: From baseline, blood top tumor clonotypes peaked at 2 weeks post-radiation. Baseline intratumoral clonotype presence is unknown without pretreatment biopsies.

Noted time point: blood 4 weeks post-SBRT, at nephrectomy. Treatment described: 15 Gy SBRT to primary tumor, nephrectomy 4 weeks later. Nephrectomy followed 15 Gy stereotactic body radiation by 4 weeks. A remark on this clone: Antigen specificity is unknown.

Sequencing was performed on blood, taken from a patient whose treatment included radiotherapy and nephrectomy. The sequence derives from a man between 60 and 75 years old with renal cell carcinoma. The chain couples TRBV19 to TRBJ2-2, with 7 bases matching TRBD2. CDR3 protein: CASTGLANTGELFF. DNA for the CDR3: TGTGCCAGTACCGGACTAGCGAACACCGGGGAGCTGTTTTTT.